What follows is one TCR beta chain and its context. Its cognate antigen has yet to be identified. Since a much larger clone is just one base distant, this may be a read error. RNA from unsorted whole blood was extracted with TRIzol reagent, and germline DNA was obtained with the DNeasy Blood & Tissue kit. Patients had chronic HBV infection and were treatment-naive at sampling. About 3.7 milliliters of peripheral blood were collected into K2EDTA tubes before surgery. The data are from a study of tumor-infiltrating lymphocytes in primary liver carcinoma (dated by TCRdb to 2016 to 2017). For the study in its entirety: Surgical resection was performed in China between late 2015 and early 2016 on four or five patients with histopathologically diagnosed primary liver carcinoma. Of the five patients (three men and two women, aged 30 to 69 years), four had hepatocellular carcinoma and one had combined HCC and intrahepatic cholangiocarcinoma. TCRbeta repertoire sequencing, expression microarrays and whole-exome sequencing were combined in the study across five regions of each liver tumor, with adjacent normal tissue and blood also included. Tumors of the five patients were stage T1-T3 N0M0 with maximum diameters of roughly 4 to 10 cm. High reproducibility was observed for the technical replicate repertoires, with mean shared-clone rates approximately 0.9 and correlation coefficients above 0.95. A total of 35 or so specimens from 5 patients underwent TCRbeta repertoire sequencing, comprising some 25 tumor regions, 5 adjacent noncancerous liver tissues and 5 peripheral blood samples. Each sample produced about 3.65 to 7.5 million productive TCRbeta reads, and read depth showed no significant difference between tissue types.

TCRbeta-specific cDNA was reverse-transcribed from roughly 500 ng total RNA using a constant-region primer and ProtoScript II reverse transcriptase. Three nested multiplex PCR rounds, following a slightly modified ARM-PCR procedure, were used to build the TCRbeta libraries. Each of the first two PCR rounds ran for about 10 cycles and used multiplex TRBV1-TRBV30 forward primers together with a Cbeta reverse primer. A final 25-cycle PCR with Deep VentR polymerase added sample barcodes and Illumina adapters. Before sequencing, amplicons between 200 and 500 bp were purified from gel using a QIAquick gel extraction kit. TCRbeta amplicons were sequenced on an Illumina HiSeq 2500 with 250-bp paired-end reads. The authors' pipeline ran thus. To recover full CDR3 sequences, reads were quality-trimmed using Trimmomatic v0.33 and paired reads were then merged using FLASH v1.2.11. V, D and J germline segments were assigned to the rearranged TCRbeta sequences by MiGEC v1.2.1b. Clonotype statistics and Shannon-Wiener diversity indices were calculated with VDJtools v1.0.0. Except for diversity analysis, only the 250 most abundant clonotypes of each sample were used in subsequent analyses to reduce sampling bias. In TCRdb, the public reads were trimmed at Q25 with fastp and aligned with MiXCR, with productive beta chains retained. For every CDR3 protein sequence, its rows merge into one entry that carries the most common genes and DNA. The V and J calls, along with clone size, are taken from TCRdb and not from the paper's own processing. The sample table holds some 200,000 distinct CDR3 sequences, of which 65% were seen once. The ten most abundant clones make up under 7.5% of the sample.

Summary of the overall study and its limitations: Bulk unsorted samples precluded comparing CD4+ and CD8+ T cell repertoires. Only four or five patients were included in the study, and the authors note that the findings should be validated in a larger study. Because sequencing covered only the TCR beta chain and unpaired alpha chains were not captured, true repertoire diversity is likely underestimated. Repertoire overlap was higher between tumor regions (mean about 35%) than tumor-adjacent (around 17%) or tumor-blood (about 14%) pairs, consistent with antigen-driven expansion. Compared with blood, tumors had a significantly larger share of the repertoire taken up by the top 250 clones (p = 0.039).

The CDR3 sequence holds 17 residues, the cysteine and phenylalanine included. Kept here is only the CDR3 DNA, which spans 51 bases and is read in frame from base 1. CDR1 MNHEY and CDR2 SVGAGI are derived from the germline V gene. The chain links TRBV6-5 with TRBJ2-5, and 11 junctional nucleotides match TRBD2. The clonotype comes from a woman aged 55-69 years with primary liver carcinoma and hepatitis B virus infection. Sequenced sample: peripheral blood. The CDR3 protein sequence reads: CARSYGIAGGAYETQYF. The DNA sequence is TGTGCCAGGAGTTACGGGATAGCGGGAGGGGCATATGAGACCCAGTACTTC.